The 32 T cell receptor beta chains presented below share a single source sample, sequenced in a study of control samples from healthy donors and cancer patients. The data were produced by immunoSEQ multiplex PCR, yet TCRdb's version contains in-frame clones alone and is incomplete. The sample lists 100,000 to 150,000 clones; over 75% were seen once. The sequencing input was blood. All receptors derive from a middle-aged man in good health.

This clone was detected only once. The rearrangement joins TRBV19 to TRBJ1-1, with unresolved D. CDR3 length equals 13 residues. Trimming shortened V by 3 bases and J by 5 bases, and 10 bases separated the two germline ends. Germline assignment: CDR1 LNHDA and CDR2 SQIVND (reference sequence). The CDR3 DNA follows: TGTGCCAGTAGTATTCGGTCGAGGACTGAAGCTTTCTTT. This encodes CASSIRSRTEAFF. The full variable domain, with the rest looked up from reference TRBV19 and TRBJ1-1, is DGGITQSPKYLFRKEGQNVTLSCEQNLNHDAMYWYRQDPGQGLRLIYYSQIVNDFQKGDIAEGYSVSREKKESFPLTVTSAQKNPTAFYLCASSIRSRTEAFFGQGTRLTVV.

The chain joins TRBV10-3 to TRBJ2-3, with D possibly matching TRBD2 (5 bases). V lost 6 bases to trimming and J lost 4 bases, with 14 bases between them. The CDR3 contains 14 residues. CDR1 is ENHRY and CDR2 is SYGVKD in the germline V gene. The CDR3 spells CAIRSERQADTQYF. The CDR3 nucleotides are TGTGCCATCAGGTCTGAGCGGCAGGCAGATACGCAGTATTTT.

J is TRBJ1-1 and V is TRBV29-1, with 8 bases matching TRBD1. The CDR3 extends over 16 amino acids. Germline loops: CDR1 SQVTM, CDR2 ANQGSEA. V lost 3 bases to trimming and J lost 3 bases; unmatched junction nucleotides: 12. CDR3 loop: CSVEKTGAGRYTEAFF. CDR3 in DNA: TGCAGCGTTGAGAAGACAGGGGCCGGAAGATACACTGAAGCTTTCTTT.

This clone was observed a few times. The V call is TRBV27, the J call TRBJ2-7; D gene unclear. The CDR3 sequence is 13 residues long. V lost 5 bases to trimming and J lost 7 bases, with 15 bases between them. The germline gives CDR1 MNHEY, CDR2 SMNVEV (reference sequence). CDR3 coding DNA: TGTGCCAGCAGTCCCACATCGGGTAAAGAGCAGTACTTC. This sequence encodes CASSPTSGKEQYF.

This chain uses TRBV7-8 with TRBJ2-5, with a weak D call TRBD2 (5 bases). Trimming shortened V by 5 bases and J by 2 bases, and 9 bases separated the two germline ends. Germline assignment: CDR1 SGHVS and CDR2 FQNEAQ. This CDR3 spans 13 amino acids. The DNA of the CDR3 is TGTGCCAGCAGCCTAAGCGGACAAGAGACCCAGTACTTC. This translates into CASSLSGQETQYF.

This chain uses TRBV24-1 with TRBJ1-5, with D possibly matching TRBD1 (5 bases). The CDR3 totals 18 residues. Germline CDR1 KGHDR, CDR2 SFDVKD. Trimming pared 2 bases from V and 0 bases from J, leaving 16 bases between. The CDR3 region is CATSDSTGGAYSNQPQHF. DNA of the CDR3: TGTGCCACCAGTGATTCCACAGGAGGGGCCTATAGCAATCAGCCCCAGCATTTT.

This clone was picked up a small number of times. The V call is TRBV6-4, the J call TRBJ1-6; no definite D call. The CDR3 covers 15 residues. Trimming removed 6 bases at V and 7 bases at J, with 16 bases between. Germline V CDR1 and CDR2: MRHNA, SNTAGT. The CDR3 DNA reads TGTGCCAGCAGGCGGCAGGCGACGGGGAATTCACCCCTCCACTTT. Its translation is CASRRQATGNSPLHF.

The J gene is TRBJ2-1, the V gene TRBV6-5, with 7 bases lining up with TRBD1. The trim removed 2 bases at V and 0 bases at J, leaving 4 bases unmatched. There are 16 residues in the CDR3. Germline lookup yields CDR1 MNHEY and CDR2 SVGAGI. CDR3 amino acids: CASSYTRDSSYNEQFF. In DNA form, the CDR3 reads TGTGCCAGCAGTTACACCCGGGACAGCTCCTACAATGAGCAGTTCTTC.

This chain joins TRBV7-7 and TRBJ2-5; 9 nucleotides match TRBD1. Losses at the gene ends were 4 bases for V and 5 bases for J; bases not matched to a gene: 8. The V gene's germline CDR1 is SSHAT and CDR2 FNYEAQ (reference sequence). CDR3 size: 15 residues. CDR3 DNA: TGTGCCAGCAGCTCGACAGGGGGGTCAACGGAGACCCAGTACTTC. This sequence encodes CASSSTGGSTETQYF.

The rearrangement uses TRBV10-2 and TRBJ2-7, with D possibly TRBD2 on 6 matching bases. Looked up from germline, CDR1 is WSHSY and CDR2 is SAAADI. This CDR3 has 12 amino acids. V dropped 4 bases and J dropped 9 bases, with 13 bases sitting between them. The CDR3 bases are TGCGCCAGCAGTGGTGACGGACTAACGCAGTACTTC. The encoded protein is CASSGDGLTQYF.

The chain carries TRBV15 and TRBJ1-1; perhaps TRBD1 as D (6 bases). The V and J ends lost 0 bases and 4 bases respectively, with 9 bases between them. The CDR3 length is 14 residues. Germline V gene sequence: CDR1 LNHNV, CDR2 YYDKDF (reference sequence). The CDR3 nucleotides are TGTGCCACCAGCAGAGATACAGGGAGCACTGAAGCTTTCTTT. As protein: CATSRDTGSTEAFF.

The CDR3 reads CASSQDFWRGAPTDTQYF. The CDR3 coding sequence is TGTGCCAGCAGCCAAGATTTTTGGCGGGGGGCGCCTACAGATACGCAGTATTTT. V usage is TRBV14 and J usage is TRBJ2-3; 8 nucleotides match TRBD2. This CDR3 spans 18 amino acids. Per the germline V gene, CDR1 is SGHDN and CDR2 is FVKESK. V lost 0 bases, J lost 3 bases, and 11 bases stayed unmatched.

The J gene is TRBJ2-1, the V gene TRBV6-4, with 8 nucleotides matching TRBD2. Germline CDR1 and CDR2: MRHNA and SNTAGT. The CDR3 covers 15 residues. The junction had 5 bases not matched to a gene; V was cut back by 3 bases and J by 4 bases. CDR3 nucleotide sequence: TGTGCCAGCAGTGATGGTAGCGGGGAGTACAATGAGCAGTTCTTC. Its translation is CASSDGSGEYNEQFF.

CDR3 coding DNA: TGTGCCAGCACCCCCCTGGGGAACTATGGCTACACCTTC. This gives the protein CASTPLGNYGYTF. V is TRBV12-3 or TRBV12-4 and J is TRBJ1-2; D uncertain. V lost 7 bases and J lost 2, with 11 bases in between. The CDR3 covers 13 residues.

In the case of this clone: Other DNA sequences within the sample encode an identical CDR3. The rearrangement links TRBV15 to TRBJ1-2; 9 bases line up with TRBD1. With 1 base clipped from V and 4 bases from J, the junction kept 7 bases outside the gene matches. Germline V gene data show CDR1 as LNHNV and CDR2 as YYDKDF (reference sequence). The CDR3 covers 16 residues. Written as DNA, the CDR3 is TGTGCCACCAGCAGAGGCTCGACAGGGGGGGCCTATGGCTACACCTTC. This codes for CATSRGSTGGAYGYTF.

This sequence joins TRBV6-6 and TRBJ1-1; possible D gene TRBD1, 5 bases. With 7 bases removed from V and 4 bases from J, the gap between germline ends came to 16 bases. This CDR3 comprises 14 residues. Germline V gene sequence: CDR1 MNHNY, CDR2 SVGAGI (reference sequence). The CDR3 spells CASNPRVEGTEAFF. CDR3 nucleotides: TGTGCCAGCAACCCCAGGGTTGAGGGCACTGAAGCTTTCTTT.

The chain uses TRBV29-1 and TRBJ1-2; D not resolved. V was cut by 3 bases and J by 4 bases, with 15 bases left in between. Germline V gene data show CDR1 as SQVTM and CDR2 as ANQGSEA. The CDR3 is 14 residues long. CDR3 coding DNA: TGCAGCGTTGATTCTGGTCTTTCCCTCTATGGCTACACCTTC. Translated: CSVDSGLSLYGYTF. Full variable domain (rest looked up from reference TRBV29-1 and TRBJ1-2): SAVISQKPSRDICQRGTSLTIQCQVDSQVTMMFWYRQQPGQSLTLIATANQGSEATYESGFVIDKFPISRPNLTFSTLTVSNMSPEDSSIYLCSVDSGLSLYGYTFGSGTRLTVV.

V gene TRBV13 combines with J gene TRBJ1-1; the match to TRBD1 covers 8 bases. V was pared by 9 bases and J by 10 bases, with 19 bases of the junction left unmatched. Germline CDR1 PRHDT, CDR2 FYEKMQ (reference sequence). The CDR3 extends over 15 amino acids. CDR3 amino acids: CARRSSAGQGAGAFF. As DNA, the CDR3 is TGTGCCAGGAGATCCTCCGCCGGGCAGGGGGCGGGAGCTTTCTTT.

This clone has only one observation. The V gene is TRBV5-6, the J gene TRBJ2-5; 7 nucleotides match TRBD1. CDR1 and CDR2 (germline): SGHDT, YYEEEE. Trimming took 0 bases from V and 4 from J; bases not matched to a gene: 3. The CDR3 is 14 amino acids. The CDR3 nucleotides are TGTGCCAGCAGCTTGGGAGGGGGCGGAGAGACCCAGTACTTC. Its translation is CASSLGGGGETQYF.

The chain links TRBV29-1 to TRBJ2-1; 13 bases fit TRBD2. From germline, CDR1 is SQVTM and CDR2 ANQGSEA. The CDR3 spans 15 residues. Germline trimming cut 6 bases from V and 6 bases from J; bases unmatched to any gene: 8. CDR3 sequence reads: CSVARGTSGANEQFF. The CDR3 nucleotides are TGCAGCGTAGCCCGTGGGACTAGCGGGGCCAATGAGCAGTTCTTC.

V and J are TRBV4-1 and TRBJ2-4; D remains ambiguous. The CDR3 runs 12 residues. V gave up 0 bases and J gave up 12 bases, with 9 bases separating them. Germline V gene data show CDR1 as MGHRA and CDR2 as YSYEKL. The CDR3, as DNA: TGCGCCAGCAGCCAAGATCCAGGACCTCAGTACTTC. Its translation is CASSQDPGPQYF.

The chain uses TRBV29-1 and TRBJ2-7; D is unclear. The CDR3 has 11 amino acids. Germline lookup yields CDR1 SQVTM and CDR2 ANQGSEA. Trimming removed 4 bases from V and 4 bases from J, with 8 bases in between. The CDR3 sequence is CSVVKAYEQYF. In nucleotides, the CDR3 is TGCAGCGTTGTTAAAGCATACGAGCAGTACTTC.

The chain joins TRBV27 to TRBJ1-2, with unresolved D. There are 13 residues in the CDR3. Germline V gene lookup returns CDR1 MNHEY and CDR2 SMNVEV (reference sequence). Trimming took off 1 base at V and 5 bases at J, with 8 bases between the two ends. CDR3 sequence (DNA): TGTGCCAGCAGTTTATGGCCTGGATATGGCTACACCTTC. Translation: CASSLWPGYGYTF.

This chain joins TRBV7-2 and TRBJ2-5; no clear D gene. Trimming stripped 5 bases from V and 5 bases from J, with 15 bases between. The CDR3 consists of 14 residues. CDR1 and CDR2 from the germline V gene are SGHTA and FQGNSA. Here the CDR3 reads CASSHGRRGETQYF. The CDR3 coding sequence is TGTGCCAGCAGCCATGGACGGCGTGGGGAGACCCAGTACTTC.

This clone was counted a single time. CDR3 residues: CASSSGTGRSYNEQFF. As DNA, the CDR3 is TGTGCCAGCAGCTCAGGGACAGGGCGGTCCTACAATGAGCAGTTCTTC. The rearrangement joins TRBV7-2 to TRBJ2-1, with 9 bases aligning to TRBD1. CDR3 length: 16 amino acids. The germline CDR1 and CDR2 sequences are SGHTA and FQGNSA. J lost 1 base, V lost 4 bases, and 5 bases had no gene match. The entire variable domain, with the rest obtained from reference TRBV7-2 and TRBJ2-1, is as follows: GAGVSQSPSNKVTEKGKDVELRCDPISGHTALYWYRQSLGQGLEFLIYFQGNSAPDKSGLPSDRFSAERTGGSVSTLTIQRTQQEDSAVYLCASSSGTGRSYNEQFFGPGTRLTVL.

The V and J genes are TRBV4-3 and TRBJ1-1; the D gene is possibly TRBD1 (5 bases). The CDR3 loop spans 14 amino acids. Trimming pared 5 bases from V and 1 base from J, leaving 11 bases between. Germline V gene lookup returns CDR1 LGHNA and CDR2 YSLEER. CDR3 DNA sequence: TGCGCCAGCAGCGTGCCCGGGGGGAACACTGAAGCTTTCTTT. Its protein product is CASSVPGGNTEAFF.

The J gene is TRBJ2-7, the V gene TRBV30; 7 bases align to TRBD2. The J segment lost 3 bases and the V segment lost 3 bases, leaving 14 bases of the junction unmatched. There are 16 residues in the CDR3. CDR1 is GTSNPN, CDR2 SVGIG, per germline (reference sequence). Written as DNA, the CDR3 is TGTGCCTGGAGGCGGGGAGGGAGCGGTGGGGACTACGAGCAGTACTTC. Its protein product is CAWRRGGSGGDYEQYF.

The rearrangement joins TRBV25-1 to TRBJ1-1, with 7 bases that match TRBD1. The CDR3 has 14 amino acids. J was trimmed by 3 bases and V by 3 bases; bases with no gene match: 4. Per germline, CDR1 MGHDK and CDR2 SYGVNS. CDR3 region: CASSETGIYTEAFF. The CDR3 bases are TGTGCCAGCAGTGAGACAGGGATTTACACTGAAGCTTTCTTT.

The CDR3 DNA follows: TGCGCCAGCAGTGAGTGGCGCGGCGGGGTGGGCAACAATGAGCAGTTCTTC. It translates to CASSEWRGGVGNNEQFF. The V call is TRBV10-2, the J call TRBJ2-1, with TRBD2 as a possible D gene (6 bases). The CDR3 has 17 amino acids. Germline values: CDR1 WSHSY, CDR2 SAAADI. Trimming took 1 base from V and 5 from J, leaving 18 bases between them.

Here the CDR3 reads CASSLAVQSNSNQPQHF. For the CDR3, the DNA is TGTGCCAGCAGCTTAGCGGTGCAGTCCAACAGCAATCAGCCCCAGCATTTT. This rearrangement joins TRBV7-9 to TRBJ1-5; D remains unclear. Germline V gives CDR1 SEHNR, CDR2 FQNEAQ (reference sequence). V lost 0 bases and J 1 base, leaving 13 bases between the germline ends. CDR3 length: 17 amino acids.

The chain couples TRBV11-2 to TRBJ2-7; maybe TRBD1 (5 bases). The germline V gene encodes CDR1 SGHAT and CDR2 FQNNGV. The CDR3 extends over 12 amino acids. V lost 3 bases and J 6 bases, leaving 9 bases between the germline ends. CDR3 residues: CASSFKGIEQYF. CDR3 bases: TGTGCCAGCAGCTTCAAGGGGATCGAGCAGTACTTC.

J is TRBJ2-7 and V is TRBV30; 7 nucleotides match TRBD1. CDR1 is GTSNPN, CDR2 SVGIG, per germline (reference sequence). The CDR3 covers 14 residues. V trimming: 8 bases; J trimming: 3 bases; junction bases outside the gene matches: 13. This CDR3 reads CARKTPGGGYEQYF. CDR3 coding DNA: TGTGCCCGAAAAACACCAGGGGGTGGCTACGAGCAGTACTTC.